This T cell receptor beta chain was identified in a study of cytomegalovirus exposure and HLA in healthy donors. Study-wide background: A preliminary data release comprised around 85 million unique TCRs obtained from HLA-typed donors.

V lost 7 bases, J lost 5 bases, and 6 bases stayed unmatched. This CDR3 region has 14 residues. CDR1 is SGHTA and CDR2 is FQGNSA in the germline V gene. 60 Vbeta and 13 Jbeta primers were used in PCR. Sequencing was performed with immunoSEQ multiplex PCR; in TCRdb, only in-frame clones are kept and a portion is missing. This table holds roughly 120,000 clones, over 75% found once. Specimen: PBMCs. The V gene is TRBV7-2, the J gene TRBJ2-2, with 8 bases identical to TRBD2. The receptor's source is a woman between 18 and 30 years old in good health and CMV-seronegative. In DNA form, the CDR3 reads TGTGCCAGCATCAGGGGCGGGGGGACCGGGGAGCTGTTTTTT. This sequence encodes CASIRGGGTGELFF.